What follows are 18 T cell receptor beta chains derived from one specimen sequenced in a study of response to subunit inactivated influenza vaccine. TCRdb ran MiXCR on the RT-PCR reads and lists one entry per CDR3 protein. The table lists 800,000 to 1,000,000 distinct CDR3 sequences, about 20% of them singletons, with roughly 10% in the top ten. The specimen was PBMCs from blood, collected roughly 5 days after vaccination. Source of these receptors: a man in his forties or fifties who received an inactivated influenza vaccine.

The chain combines TRBV7-2 with TRBJ2-1; 10 bases fit TRBD2. The ends lost 3 bases at V and 8 bases at J; junction bases unmatched: 7. This CDR3 has 15 amino acids. CDR1 is SGHTA, CDR2 FQGNSA, per germline. CDR3 DNA: TGTGCCAGCAGCTTTTCTAGCGGGAGAATCGATGAGCAGTTCTTC. Translated: CASSFSSGRIDEQFF.

This clonotype was seen only a few times. The chain combines TRBV3-1 with TRBJ1-1; D is ambiguous. Trimming cost V 3 bases and J 3 bases, with 14 bases left between them. Germline lookup yields CDR1 LGHDT and CDR2 YNNKEL (reference sequence). This CDR3 is built from 15 residues. Here the CDR3 DNA reads TGTGCCAGCAGCCAGAGTTCGTGGCAGTACACTGAAGCTTTCTTT. Translation: CASSQSSWQYTEAFF.

The genes are TRBV4-1 and TRBJ2-5; possibly TRBD1 or TRBD2 for D (5 bases each). The length of the CDR3 is 17 residues. Deletions cut 4 bases from V and 5 bases from J, with 23 bases between. Germline CDR1 and CDR2: MGHRA and YSYEKL. The CDR3 here is CASSPRGFGRADETQYF. The CDR3 coding sequence is TGCGCCAGCAGCCCTCGGGGATTCGGCAGGGCGGACGAGACCCAGTACTTC.

The chain combines TRBV20-1 with TRBJ2-3, with D possibly matching TRBD1 (5 bases). Trimming took off 3 bases at V and 4 bases at J, with 14 bases between the two ends. Germline CDR1 DFQATT, CDR2 SNEGSKA (reference sequence). The CDR3 runs to 14 residues. The CDR3 spells CSASWQGGADTQYF. The CDR3 DNA reads TGCAGTGCTAGTTGGCAGGGTGGAGCAGATACGCAGTATTTT.

This clonotype was seen more than once but under ten times. The chain combines TRBV20-1 with TRBJ2-3; no clear D. V was shortened by 3 bases and J by 2 bases, with 12 bases between the two germline ends. The CDR3 runs 14 residues. CDR1 and CDR2 from the germline V gene are DFQATT and SNEGSKA (reference sequence). CDR3 nucleotide sequence: TGCAGTGCTAGGGTCCTAGGGAACACAGATACGCAGTATTTT. It codes for CSARVLGNTDTQYF.

This clonotype has just a few counts. The chain combines TRBV28 with TRBJ2-2; D gene unclear. CDR3 length equals 15 residues. Trimming took 5 bases from V and 1 from J, leaving 11 bases between them. Per germline, CDR1 MDHEN and CDR2 SYDVKM. The CDR3 DNA is TGTGCCAGCAGTCCACGGACGAGGAACACCGGGGAGCTGTTTTTT. Its translation: CASSPRTRNTGELFF.

In regard to this clonotype: Given a much more abundant clone one base away, this may be a read error. The V gene is TRBV12-3 or TRBV12-4, the J gene TRBJ2-1, with D possibly matching TRBD2 (5 bases). The CDR3 is made up of 11 amino acids. CDR3 DNA sequence: TGTGCCATCAGTGTAGACTATGCGCAGTTCTTC. Amino acids: CAISVDYAQFF.

This clonotype has only one observation. The chain joins TRBV6-2 or TRBV6-3 to TRBJ2-1; D is possibly TRBD1 or TRBD2 (6 bases each). Germline lookup yields CDR1 MNHEY and CDR2 SVGEGT. Deletions cut 7 bases from V and 8 bases from J, with 21 bases between. CDR3 length equals 15 residues. CDR3 nucleotide sequence: TGTGCCAGCAAGGAGGTCGGGGGCCATTGGGATGAGCAGTTCTTC. Translating it yields CASKEVGGHWDEQFF.

The J gene is TRBJ2-1, the V gene TRBV12-3 or TRBV12-4; D may be TRBD2 (5 bases). Trimming left V 0 bases short and J 6 bases short, with 9 bases between. This CDR3 has 14 residues. The CDR3 nucleotides are TGTGCCAGCAGTTTAGCTCGGCGGGTCAATGAGCAGTTCTTC. Its translation: CASSLARRVNEQFF.

Ten or more counts support this clonotype. The chain joins TRBV5-6 to TRBJ2-1; TRBD2 matches 7 bases. CDR1 SGHDT and CDR2 YYEEEE come from the germline V gene. J gave up 5 bases and V 4 bases, and 9 bases lay outside the gene matches. CDR3 length: 15 amino acids. DNA for the CDR3: TGTGCCAGCAGCCCCCCCTACGGGGGGAACAATGAGCAGTTCTTC. It is translated as CASSPPYGGNNEQFF.

This clonotype turned up a few times. The gene calls are TRBV12-3 or TRBV12-4 and TRBJ1-4; possible D gene TRBD1, 5 bases. The germline V and J ends were trimmed by 7 bases and 8 bases, with 17 bases remaining between them. The CDR3 has 14 residues. CDR3 sequence (DNA): TGTGCCAGCACCCTTGGGGGTTACGGGGAAAAACTGTTTTTT. This encodes CASTLGGYGEKLFF.

The genes are TRBV19 and TRBJ1-1; 9 bases fit TRBD1. The J segment lost 10 bases and the V segment lost 6 bases, leaving 12 bases of the junction unmatched. This CDR3 has 14 residues. The germline V gene has CDR1 LNHDA and CDR2 SQIVND (reference sequence). The CDR3, as DNA: TGTGCCAGTAGCCCTCCAGGGTTGACAGGGGGAGCTTTCTTT. Amino acid sequence: CASSPPGLTGGAFF.

This clonotype came up a few times. The chain is built from TRBV28 and TRBJ2-7, with D uncertain. CDR1 and CDR2 from the germline V gene are MDHEN and SYDVKM. V was shortened by 6 bases and J by 5 bases, with 17 bases between the two germline ends. The length of the CDR3 is 14 residues. In nucleotides, the CDR3 is TGTGCCAGCAGCCCAATAGTGACTCTCCACGAGCAGTACTTC. Encoded protein: CASSPIVTLHEQYF.

This clonotype was detected a few times. The CDR3 spells CASSQLGTGGVLTF. CDR3 DNA: TGCGCCAGCAGCCAATTGGGAACTGGTGGCGTCCTGACTTTC. The chain couples TRBV4-3 to TRBJ2-6; D is uncertain. V lost 2 bases to trimming and J lost 12 bases, with 14 bases between them. Germline-derived CDR1 and CDR2 are LGHNA and YSLEER. This CDR3 is built from 14 residues.

In this sample, this clonotype turned up a few times. CDR3 region: CASSLTSGGSDTQYF. The CDR3 DNA reads TGTGCCAGCAGCCTAACTAGCGGGGGTTCAGATACGCAGTATTTT. The rearrangement uses TRBV7-6 and TRBJ2-3; 11 bases line up with TRBD2. Germline CDR1 reads SGHVS; CDR2 reads FNYEAQ. Trimming cost V 5 bases and J 4 bases; bases outside gene matches: 5. This CDR3 spans 15 amino acids. The variable domain in full, completed from reference TRBV7-6 and TRBJ2-3, reads GAGVSQSPRYKVTKRGQDVALRCDPISGHVSLYWYRQALGQGPEFLTYFNYEAQQDKSGLPNDRFSAERPEGSISTLTIQRTEQRDSAMYRCASSLTSGGSDTQYFGPGTRLTVL.

The chain uses TRBV4-3 and TRBJ2-3; a possible D gene is TRBD1 (6 bases). Germline values: CDR1 LGHNA, CDR2 YSLEER. V dropped 4 bases and J dropped 4 bases, with 24 bases sitting between them. This CDR3 spans 18 amino acids. The CDR3 is CASSPPPATPGVADTQYF. The CDR3 nucleotides are TGCGCCAGCAGCCCGCCCCCCGCGACACCAGGGGTGGCAGATACGCAGTATTTT.

This chain links TRBV10-3 with TRBJ2-3; D unresolved. The CDR3 is 14 residues long. Germline CDR1 and CDR2: ENHRY and SYGVKD. Trimming took off 2 bases at V and 1 base at J, with 7 bases between the two ends. The CDR3 DNA reads as TGTGCCATCAGTGAGGTCCCGGGCACAGATACGCAGTATTTT. This gives the protein CAISEVPGTDTQYF.

This clonotype was seen once. A much larger clone differs by one base, so this may be a read error. The rearrangement joins TRBV20-1 to TRBJ2-1; weak D call: TRBD2 (5 bases). The CDR3 consists of 11 residues. The V end was cut by 3 bases, the J end by 7 bases, with 7 bases between. Germline V gene lookup returns CDR1 DFQATT and CDR2 SNEGSKA (reference sequence). CDR3 in DNA: TGCAGTGCTAGGCGGGTGAATGAGCAGTTCTTC. This sequence encodes CSARRVNEQFF.